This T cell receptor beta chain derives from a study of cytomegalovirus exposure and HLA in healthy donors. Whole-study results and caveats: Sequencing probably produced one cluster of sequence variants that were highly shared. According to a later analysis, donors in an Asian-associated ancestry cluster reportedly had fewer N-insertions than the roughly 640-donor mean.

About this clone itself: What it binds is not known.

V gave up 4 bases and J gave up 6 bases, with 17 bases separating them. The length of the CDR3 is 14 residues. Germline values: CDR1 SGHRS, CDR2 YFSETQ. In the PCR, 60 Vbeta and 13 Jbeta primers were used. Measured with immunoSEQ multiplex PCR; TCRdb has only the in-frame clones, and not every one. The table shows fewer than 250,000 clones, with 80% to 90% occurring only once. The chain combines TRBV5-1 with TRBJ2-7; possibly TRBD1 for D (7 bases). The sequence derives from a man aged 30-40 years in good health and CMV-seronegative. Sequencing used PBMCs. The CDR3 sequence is CASSRQGLLGEQYF. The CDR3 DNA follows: TGCGCCAGCAGCCGACAGGGACTGTTGGGCGAGCAGTACTTC.